This entry describes one TCR beta chain. This clone occurred a few times. Its target antigen remains unknown. No quality values exist for individual bases; no much larger clone is one base distant. The data originate from a study of T cells in localized non-small cell lung cancer (dated by TCRdb to the early 2020s). Describing the broader study: T cell repertoires of 200 to 250 early-stage NSCLC patients were analyzed, with tumors being compared against uninvolved tumor-adjacent lungs. The cohort comprised around 240 treatment-naïve NSCLC patients with resected, localized lung tumors. Of the NSCLC patients, about 130 were male and approximately 100 were female, and the mean age was approximately 69 years. Beyond this particular receptor, the publication reports: A median of 57 of the top 100 tumor clones were detected in paired uninvolved adjacent lung, and some 29 of these tumor clones were also found among the top 100 clones of the paired uninvolved adjacent lung. The highest T cell clonality was observed in uninvolved tumor-adjacent lung, where clonality exceeded that of tumor, suggesting that antigenic responses were more focused in uninvolved tumor-adjacent lung. Because multi-region sequencing of the tumors was not done, intratumor heterogeneity could not be ruled out. Because the study design was exploratory, TCR variables were selected using unadjusted p-values without false-discovery rate correction. Higher T cell density in blood was associated with longer overall survival, whereas higher clonality in adjacent lung was associated with shorter survival.

At diagnosis, peripheral blood, uninvolved tumor-adjacent lung and tumor were collected and stored as a combination of fresh-frozen and FFPE material. TCR beta CDR3 regions were sequenced from DNA using the immunoSEQ Assay. Under the source paper's analysis protocol: To compute T cell density, TCR beta template counts were normalized to usable DNA, which was estimated by amplifying housekeeping genes. Richness was estimated using the preseqR package, with extrapolation to 400,000 templates for PBMC samples and to 120,000 templates for tissue samples. Clonality was calculated as one minus Pielou's evenness. Tissue-enriched TCRs were identified by differential abundance testing using productive amino-acid clonotypes, minimum total count 5 and alpha 0.1. The Jaccard Index and the Morisita Overlap Index were used to quantify repertoire overlap between compartments. GLIPH grouped TCR beta CDR3s together with public tetramer-defined viral CDR3s, and a viral motif had to include at least three viral sequences and show V-gene enrichment. TCRdb re-hosts the immuneACCESS table, in-frame sequences only. Its copies lack some clones; in the studies checked, an unresolved V gene accounts for under half of them, and the cause for the rest is not known. D and trimming were read from the DNA, whereas the V and J calls and clone size are those reported in that table. The sample yields around 5,600 clones; roughly 25% were counted once. 8% to 10% of the sample is held by the ten biggest clonotypes.

The material was lung tumor tissue, obtained before any cancer treatment. The TCR originated in a female donor over 55 with stage I lung adenocarcinoma.

CDR3 reads: CASSEGGGANVLTF. In nucleotides, the sequence is TGCGCCAGCAGCGAGGGGGGTGGGGCCAACGTCCTGACTTTC. The chain is encoded by TRBV4-1 joined to TRBJ2-6, with the D segment possibly TRBD1 or TRBD2, each aligning over 6 bases. V drops 5 bases and J drops 3 bases, leaving 8 bases in between. Based on the germline V gene, the CDR1 and CDR2 sequences are MGHRA and YSYEKL. The CDR3 runs 14 amino acids, cysteine and phenylalanine included. Of the read, only the CDR3 DNA is kept; its 42 bases are in frame from base 1.